The source of this T cell receptor beta chain is a study of regulatory T cells in long-lasting Graves disease. This clonotype was picked up many times. As for time point: persistent/refractory GD, antithyroid drugs over 5 years with positive TRAb. PBMC RNA served as the TCR library source. Researchers made TCR beta libraries by using iRepertoire HTBI primers and running Arm-PCR on CDR3 regions. A single record per CDR3 protein comes from TCRdb applying MiXCR to the multiplex PCR reads. The sample lists roughly 400,000 distinct CDR3 sequences, about a fifth occurring once. This CDR3 comprises 13 residues. Germline V lookup: CDR1 SGHNT, CDR2 YENEEA. V was clipped by 3 bases and J by 4 bases, with 9 bases between them.

The receptor was isolated from a female donor with Graves disease. The source was peripheral blood mononuclear cells (PBMCs), collected when the disease was refractory, from a patient treated with antithyroid drugs. The gene calls are TRBV11-3 and TRBJ1-1; D is ambiguous. The CDR3 loop reads CASSLGSGTEAFF. DNA for the CDR3: TGTGCCAGCAGCTTGGGTTCTGGCACTGAAGCTTTCTTT.